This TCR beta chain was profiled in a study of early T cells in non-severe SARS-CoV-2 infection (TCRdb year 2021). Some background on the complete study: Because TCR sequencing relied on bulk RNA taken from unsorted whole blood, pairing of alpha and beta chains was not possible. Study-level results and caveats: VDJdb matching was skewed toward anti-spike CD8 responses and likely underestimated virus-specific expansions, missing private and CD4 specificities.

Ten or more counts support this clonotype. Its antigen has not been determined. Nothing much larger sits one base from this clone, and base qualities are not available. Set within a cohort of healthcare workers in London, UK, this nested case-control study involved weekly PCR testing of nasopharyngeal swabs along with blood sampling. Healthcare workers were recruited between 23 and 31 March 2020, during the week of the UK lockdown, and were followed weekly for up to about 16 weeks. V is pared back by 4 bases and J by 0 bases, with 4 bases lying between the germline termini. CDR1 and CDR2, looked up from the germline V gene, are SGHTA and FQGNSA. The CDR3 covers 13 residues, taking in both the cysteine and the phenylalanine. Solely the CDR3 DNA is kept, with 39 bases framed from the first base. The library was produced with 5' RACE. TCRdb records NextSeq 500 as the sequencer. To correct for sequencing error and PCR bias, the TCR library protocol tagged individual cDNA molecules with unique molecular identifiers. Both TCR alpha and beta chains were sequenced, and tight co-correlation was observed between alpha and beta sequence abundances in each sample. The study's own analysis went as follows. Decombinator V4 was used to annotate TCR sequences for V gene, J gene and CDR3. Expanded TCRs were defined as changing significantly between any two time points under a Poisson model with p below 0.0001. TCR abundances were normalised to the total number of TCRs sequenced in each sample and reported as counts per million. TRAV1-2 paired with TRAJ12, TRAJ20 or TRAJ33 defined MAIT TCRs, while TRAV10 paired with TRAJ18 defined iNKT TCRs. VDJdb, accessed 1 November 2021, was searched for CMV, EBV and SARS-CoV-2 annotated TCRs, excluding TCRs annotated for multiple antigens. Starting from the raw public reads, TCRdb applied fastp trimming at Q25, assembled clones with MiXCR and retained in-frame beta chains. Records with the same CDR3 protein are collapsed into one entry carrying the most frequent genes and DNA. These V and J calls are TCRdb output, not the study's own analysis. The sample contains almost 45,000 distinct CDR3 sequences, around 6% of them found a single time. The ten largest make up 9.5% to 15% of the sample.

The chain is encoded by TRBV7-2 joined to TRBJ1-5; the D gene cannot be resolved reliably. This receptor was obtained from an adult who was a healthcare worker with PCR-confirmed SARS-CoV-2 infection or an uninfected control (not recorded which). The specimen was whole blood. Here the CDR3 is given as CASSSYSNQPQHF. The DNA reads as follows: TGTGCCAGCAGCTCTTATAGCAATCAGCCCCAGCATTTT. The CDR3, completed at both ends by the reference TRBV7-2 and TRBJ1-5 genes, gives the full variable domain GAGVSQSPSNKVTEKGKDVELRCDPISGHTALYWYRQSLGQGLEFLIYFQGNSAPDKSGLPSDRFSAERTGGSVSTLTIQRTQQEDSAVYLCASSSYSNQPQHFGDGTRLSIL.